The 13 T cell receptor beta chains below all came from one sample that was sequenced in a study of cytomegalovirus exposure and HLA in healthy donors. Assay used: immunoSEQ multiplex PCR; TCRdb lists only in-frame clones, some missing. Among roughly 110,000 clones listed, roughly 90% were seen once. Sequencing was performed on PBMCs. The receptors were sampled from a woman aged 18-29 years in good health and CMV-seropositive.

The chain employs TRBV2 and TRBJ2-5, with TRBD1 matching over 8 bases. The CDR3 has 15 residues. V was pared by 2 bases and J by 4 bases, with 6 bases of the junction left unmatched. From germline, CDR1 is SNHLY and CDR2 FYNNEI. The CDR3 DNA sequence: TGTGCCAGCAGTGAAACCACAGGGGGTAGAGAGACCCAGTACTTC. This translates into CASSETTGGRETQYF.

The chain employs TRBV7-2 and TRBJ2-1, with 15 nucleotides matching TRBD2. The V and J ends lost 5 bases and 7 bases, in that order; junction bases with no gene match: 3. This CDR3 comprises 15 residues. The V gene's germline CDR1 is SGHTA and CDR2 FQGNSA. CDR3 protein: CASSRTSGGANEQFF. The CDR3 DNA is TGTGCCAGCAGCCGGACTAGCGGGGGGGCGAATGAGCAGTTCTTC. Variable domain in full (rest from reference TRBV7-2 and TRBJ2-1): GAGVSQSPSNKVTEKGKDVELRCDPISGHTALYWYRQSLGQGLEFLIYFQGNSAPDKSGLPSDRFSAERTGGSVSTLTIQRTQQEDSAVYLCASSRTSGGANEQFFGPGTRLTVL.

This sequence joins TRBV5-1 and TRBJ2-1; 7 bases map to TRBD1. J was trimmed by 6 bases and V by 0 bases; bases with no gene match: 3. Germline V gene data show CDR1 as SGHRS and CDR2 as YFSETQ. CDR3 length: 14 amino acids. The CDR3 DNA follows: TGCGCCAGCAGCTTGGACGCAGGGGGCAATGAGCAGTTCTTC. Its protein product is CASSLDAGGNEQFF.

This chain connects TRBV15 to TRBJ1-6, with D possibly matching TRBD1 (5 bases). The germline V gene has CDR1 LNHNV and CDR2 YYDKDF (reference sequence). This CDR3 is built from 17 residues. V lost 3 bases and J lost 0, with 12 bases in between. The CDR3 sequence: CATSSGRQNSYNSPLHF. CDR3 in DNA: TGTGCCACCAGCAGTGGTAGACAGAACTCCTATAATTCACCCCTCCACTTT.

This chain connects TRBV6-5 to TRBJ1-3, with 8 bases aligning to TRBD1. From germline, CDR1 is MNHEY and CDR2 SVGAGI. The CDR3 totals 15 residues. The J segment lost 3 bases and the V segment lost 5 bases, leaving 6 bases of the junction unmatched. CDR3 nucleotide sequence: TGTGCCAGCAGTCCCCCAGGGGGCATTGGAAACACCATATATTTT. It encodes CASSPPGGIGNTIYF.

On this clone itself: The same CDR3 is also encoded by other DNA sequences in this sample. J is TRBJ2-7 and V is TRBV6-1; 8 bases match TRBD1. Germline trimming cut 2 bases from V and 4 bases from J; bases unmatched to any gene: 4. Germline V gene data show CDR1 as MNHNS and CDR2 as SASEGT. The CDR3 has 14 amino acids. As DNA, the CDR3 is TGTGCCAGCAGTGAAACAGGGGGGACGTACGAGCAGTACTTC. It translates to CASSETGGTYEQYF.

V is TRBV2 and J is TRBJ2-3; TRBD2 aligns across 9 bases. The length of the CDR3 is 15 residues. Germline CDR1 reads SNHLY; CDR2 reads FYNNEI. The V and J ends lost 4 bases and 5 bases, in that order; junction bases with no gene match: 7. The CDR3: CASSVSGGMKDTQYF. Here the CDR3 DNA reads TGTGCCAGCAGTGTCAGCGGGGGGATGAAAGATACGCAGTATTTT.

The rearrangement uses TRBV7-9 and TRBJ2-7; 9 nucleotides align to TRBD1. After removal of 5 bases from V and 3 bases from J, the junction contained 8 bases not matched to a gene. Germline CDR1 is SEHNR and CDR2 is FQNEAQ (reference sequence). The CDR3 is made up of 15 amino acids. CDR3 region: CASSPAGTGLYEQYF. The CDR3 nucleotides are TGTGCCAGCAGCCCAGCAGGGACAGGGCTCTACGAGCAGTACTTC.

The chain has TRBV7-9 and TRBJ1-4, with no clear D. This CDR3 is built from 15 residues. Per germline, CDR1 SEHNR and CDR2 FQNEAQ (reference sequence). V was pared by 5 bases and J by 3 bases, with 13 bases between. The CDR3 is CASSPQQVSNEKLFF. As DNA, the CDR3 is TGTGCCAGCAGCCCCCAACAAGTTTCTAATGAAAAACTGTTTTTT.

The chain carries TRBV6-5 and TRBJ2-7; 7 nucleotides match TRBD1. CDR1 and CDR2 (germline): MNHEY, SVGAGI. V trimming: 5 bases; J trimming: 3 bases; junction bases outside the gene matches: 4. The CDR3 covers 13 residues. The CDR3 sequence is CASSEDRDYEQYF. CDR3 in DNA: TGTGCCAGCAGTGAAGACAGGGACTACGAGCAGTACTTC.

The rearrangement links TRBV11-2 to TRBJ2-1; the D gene is possibly TRBD2 (6 bases). Trimming left V 2 bases short and J 5 bases short, with 10 bases between. The CDR3 is made up of 14 amino acids. Germline V gene sequence: CDR1 SGHAT, CDR2 FQNNGV. In DNA form, the CDR3 reads TGTGCCAGCAGCTTAACCGGGAGCAACAATGAGCAGTTCTTC. Translating gives CASSLTGSNNEQFF.

J is TRBJ1-3 and V is TRBV11-2; no clear D. The CDR3 sequence is 14 residues long. The germline gives CDR1 SGHAT, CDR2 FQNNGV. The germline V and J ends were trimmed by 3 bases and 2 bases, with 8 bases remaining between them. CDR3 nucleotides: TGTGCCAGCAGCTTTCCCGGGGCTGGAAACACCATATATTTT. This gives the protein CASSFPGAGNTIYF.

This clone was detected only once. The gene calls are TRBV5-4 and TRBJ1-1; 11 positions agree with TRBD1. In germline, CDR1 is SGHNT, CDR2 YYREEE (reference sequence). The junction had 4 bases not matched to a gene; V was cut back by 3 bases and J by 6 bases. The CDR3 extends over 14 amino acids. CDR3 nucleotide sequence: TGTGCCAGCAGCTCCCCGGGACAGGGGGCTGAAGCTTTCTTT. It encodes CASSSPGQGAEAFF.